The clone carrying this T cell receptor beta chain was detected only a few times. The target antigen is unknown. These data belong to a study of T cells after yellow fever vaccination. The wider study: Preparation used SMART-Seq v4 Ultra Low Input for the low-cell-number fractions.

Regarding the study as a whole: Booster samples showed a return of most primary-vaccination clones (about 97% CD4, 88% CD8). Shared CD4/CD8 clonotypes were a small share, likely from convergent recombination.

TCRdb used MiXCR to reprocess the 5' RACE reads, holding one entry per CDR3 protein. The data show approximately 250,000 distinct CDR3 sequences, with roughly 6.2% seen just once and 1% to 1.2% held by the top ten. The CDR3 is 13 residues long. Trimming removed 6 bases from V and 4 bases from J, with 10 bases in between. Germline CDR1 WNHNN, CDR2 SYGVQD (reference sequence). Sequenced material: CD4+ T cells sorted from PBMCs, taken on the day of the yellow fever booster vaccination. The gene calls are TRBV10-1 and TRBJ2-1; D is tentatively TRBD1 or TRBD2 (5 bases each). This clonotype was sampled from a man younger than 45 who received the YFV17D yellow fever vaccine. This chain's CDR3 is CASSRDVYNEQFF. Here the CDR3 DNA reads TGCGCCAGCAGCCGGGACGTTTACAATGAGCAGTTCTTC.